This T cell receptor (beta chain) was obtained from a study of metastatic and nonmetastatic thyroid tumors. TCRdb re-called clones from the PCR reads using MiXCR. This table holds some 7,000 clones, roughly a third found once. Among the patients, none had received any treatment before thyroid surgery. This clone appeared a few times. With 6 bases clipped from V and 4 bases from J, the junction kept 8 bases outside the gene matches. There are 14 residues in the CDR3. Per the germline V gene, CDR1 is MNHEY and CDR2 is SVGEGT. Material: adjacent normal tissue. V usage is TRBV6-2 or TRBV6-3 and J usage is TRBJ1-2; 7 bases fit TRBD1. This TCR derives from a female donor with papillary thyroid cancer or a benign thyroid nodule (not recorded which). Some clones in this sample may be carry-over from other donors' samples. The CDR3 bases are TGTGCCAGCAGAGACCCCAGGGGGTTCTATGGCTACACCTTC. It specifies CASRDPRGFYGYTF.